Listed here is a single T cell receptor beta chain. Antigen unknown. The data were taken from a study of cytomegalovirus exposure and HLA in healthy donors. General observations from the study: Across donors, sequencing depth was assumed by presence/absence analyses to be roughly uniform. Researchers reported in a later analysis that a missense DCLRE1C variant was tied to TCR beta V- and J-gene trimming.

This CDR3 contains 14 residues. V dropped 4 bases and J dropped 1; count of bases not matched to a gene: 2. CDR1 is SGHTS and CDR2 is YDEGEE in the germline V gene. PCR was performed using 60 Vbeta and 13 Jbeta primers. TCRdb's copy holds only in-frame clones and misses some; the assay was immunoSEQ multiplex PCR. The sample includes over 200,000 clones, over 75% of them seen just once. J is TRBJ2-3 and V is TRBV5-8, with 8 bases fitting TRBD1. The sequence derives from a human donor in good health. Sequencing was done on a sample of PBMCs. DNA of the CDR3: TGTGCCAGCAGCCCGGACAGGGGCACAGATACGCAGTATTTT. Translation gives CASSPDRGTDTQYF.